This is a list of T cell receptor beta chains from one sample in a study of shared clonotypes between healthy human individuals. Clones were sequenced by immunoSEQ multiplex PCR, and TCRdb holds only the in-frame ones, with some missing. The profile shows around 2,000,000 clones, just over 90% of them singletons. The sequencing input was naive CD8+ T cells from PBMCs. These receptors were collected from a man aged 18 to 30 in good health. Some clones in this sample may be carry-over from other donors' samples. Each CDR3 is given with its conserved first and last residue. Fields, in order: J gene, V gene, D gene, clone size, CDR3 protein, CDR3 DNA. A D gene is named only where the DNA matches it firmly. Clone size is not always given. Where it is, it says once, few, many or a class for expanded clones.

J gene: TRBJ2-1; V gene: TRBV7-2; D gene: TRBD2; clone size: -; CDR3 protein: CASSSGLAGYSYNEQFF; CDR3 DNA: TGTGCCAGCAGCTCGGGACTAGCGGGGTACTCCTACAATGAGCAGTTCTTC
J gene: TRBJ2-1; V gene: TRBV9; D gene: -; clone size: -; CDR3 protein: CASSATPELARNEQFF; CDR3 DNA: TGTGCCAGCAGCGCCACTCCTGAGTTAGCGCGGAATGAGCAGTTCTTC
J gene: TRBJ1-1; V gene: TRBV7-8; D gene: -; clone size: -; CDR3 protein: CASSPERGNTEAFF; CDR3 DNA: TGTGCCAGCAGCCCAGAGCGGGGCAATACTGAAGCTTTCTTT
J gene: TRBJ2-7; V gene: TRBV7-3; D gene: TRBD1; clone size: -; CDR3 protein: CASSDRGSYEQYF; CDR3 DNA: TGTGCCAGCAGCGACAGGGGTTCCTACGAGCAGTACTTC
J gene: TRBJ1-1; V gene: TRBV10-3; D gene: -; clone size: -; CDR3 protein: CAIRGGGNTEAFF; CDR3 DNA: TGTGCCATCAGGGGAGGGGGGAACACTGAAGCTTTCTTT
J gene: TRBJ2-7; V gene: TRBV30; D gene: -; clone size: -; CDR3 protein: CAWSFKPDEQYF; CDR3 DNA: TGTGCCTGGTCCTTTAAACCGGACGAGCAGTACTTC
J gene: TRBJ2-1; V gene: TRBV9; D gene: -; clone size: -; CDR3 protein: CASSVAGGDVNEQFF; CDR3 DNA: TGTGCCAGCAGCGTAGCGGGCGGGGACGTAAATGAGCAGTTCTTC
J gene: TRBJ2-7; V gene: TRBV19; D gene: -; clone size: -; CDR3 protein: CASSYEGISYEQYF; CDR3 DNA: TGTGCCAGTAGTTACGAGGGGATCTCCTACGAGCAGTACTTC
J gene: TRBJ2-7; V gene: TRBV19; D gene: -; clone size: once; CDR3 protein: CASSKGPADLGHEQYF; CDR3 DNA: TGTGCCAGTAGCAAGGGGCCAGCGGACCTCGGCCACGAGCAGTACTTC
J gene: TRBJ2-4; V gene: TRBV7-9; D gene: -; clone size: -; CDR3 protein: CASSLDPGQGLKNKNIQYF; CDR3 DNA: TGTGCCAGCAGCTTAGACCCAGGACAAGGCCTAAAAAACAAAAACATTCAGTACTTC
J gene: TRBJ1-2; V gene: TRBV29-1; D gene: TRBD1; clone size: -; CDR3 protein: CSVEGQGMDGYTF; CDR3 DNA: TGCAGCGTTGAAGGACAGGGGATGGATGGCTACACCTTC
J gene: TRBJ1-5; V gene: TRBV28; D gene: -; clone size: -; CDR3 protein: CASSLTPGTVAPQHF; CDR3 DNA: TGTGCCAGCAGTCTTACCCCCGGGACGGTAGCGCCCCAGCATTTT
J gene: TRBJ2-5; V gene: TRBV28; D gene: -; clone size: -; CDR3 protein: CASSLFMSGGLGTQYF; CDR3 DNA: TGTGCCAGCAGCCTTTTCATGTCAGGGGGGCTGGGGACCCAGTACTTC
J gene: TRBJ1-1; V gene: TRBV7-9; D gene: -; clone size: -; CDR3 protein: CASGEGRTDTEAFF; CDR3 DNA: TGTGCCTCAGGGGAGGGAAGAACGGACACTGAAGCTTTCTTT
J gene: TRBJ1-1; V gene: TRBV5-8; D gene: TRBD1; clone size: -; CDR3 protein: CASRPNDREISEAFF; CDR3 DNA: TGTGCCAGCAGACCCAATGACAGGGAGATCTCTGAAGCTTTCTTT
J gene: TRBJ1-5; V gene: TRBV21-1; D gene: -; clone size: -; CDR3 protein: CASSKGQGWDQPQHF; CDR3 DNA: TGTGCCAGCAGCAAAGGGCAGGGGTGGGATCAGCCCCAGCATTTT
J gene: TRBJ2-7; V gene: TRBV6-1; D gene: -; clone size: -; CDR3 protein: CASKTLAWEDEQYF; CDR3 DNA: TGTGCCAGCAAGACTCTAGCGTGGGAGGACGAGCAGTACTTC
J gene: TRBJ2-1; V gene: TRBV2; D gene: TRBD1; clone size: -; CDR3 protein: CASRGRTGEDEQFF; CDR3 DNA: TGTGCCAGCAGAGGTCGGACAGGGGAGGATGAGCAGTTCTTC
J gene: TRBJ1-4; V gene: TRBV5-1; D gene: -; clone size: once; CDR3 protein: CASSLLGVKNEKLFF; CDR3 DNA: TGCGCCAGCAGCTTGTTAGGGGTGAAGAATGAAAAACTGTTTTTT
J gene: TRBJ2-1; V gene: TRBV7-9; D gene: -; clone size: -; CDR3 protein: CASSLRLSKNNEQFF; CDR3 DNA: TGTGCCAGCAGCTTACGCCTGAGTAAAAACAATGAGCAGTTCTTC
J gene: TRBJ2-3; V gene: TRBV7-2; D gene: TRBD1; clone size: -; CDR3 protein: CASSSPGTGDEDTQYF; CDR3 DNA: TGTGCCAGCAGCTCACCTGGGACAGGGGATGAAGATACGCAGTATTTT
J gene: TRBJ2-1; V gene: TRBV2; D gene: TRBD2; clone size: -; CDR3 protein: CASREGLAGTHEQFF; CDR3 DNA: TGTGCCAGCAGGGAGGGACTAGCGGGAACCCATGAGCAGTTCTTC
J gene: TRBJ2-7; V gene: TRBV5-8; D gene: -; clone size: -; CDR3 protein: CASSLSGDYEQYF; CDR3 DNA: TGTGCCAGCAGCTTGTCCGGGGACTACGAGCAGTACTTC
J gene: TRBJ2-6; V gene: TRBV9; D gene: TRBD1; clone size: once; CDR3 protein: CASSVGGQGGAGANVLTF; CDR3 DNA: TGTGCCAGCAGCGTAGGGGGACAGGGTGGCGCTGGGGCCAACGTCCTGACTTTC